This T cell receptor beta chain derives from a study of blood T cell repertoires in COVID-19. Turning to the study itself: The United States, Italy and Spain provided the acute and convalescent COVID-19 samples. The cDNA or gDNA used as material had been derived from T cells, B-cell-depleted T cells, or PBMCs.

This CDR3 spans 15 amino acids. Germline lookup yields CDR1 SGHRS and CDR2 YFSETQ. Trimming removed 4 bases from V and 3 bases from J, with 14 bases in between. In the original processing: Amplified reference gene primers provided the basis for estimating nucleated cell counts. Repertoires were generated with immunoSEQ multiplex PCR, while TCRdb's copy carries only in-frame clones and drops some. V and J calls and clone size are copied from that table; D and trimming were computed from the DNA. The sample shows approximately 350,000 clones, approximately 82% of them seen only once. The sequencing input was peripheral blood. This sequence originates from a man aged 25-45 years with active or convalescent COVID-19. This chain connects TRBV5-1 to TRBJ2-1; a weak D match, TRBD1 (6 bases). The CDR3 here is CASSPRQVRYNEQFF. CDR3 nucleotides: TGCGCCAGCAGCCCCCGACAGGTACGCTACAATGAGCAGTTCTTC. Full variable domain (missing parts from reference TRBV5-1 and TRBJ2-1): KAGVTQTPRYLIKTRGQQVTLSCSPISGHRSVSWYQQTPGQGLQFLFEYFSETQRNKGNFPGRFSGRQFSNSRSEMNVSTLELGDSALYLCASSPRQVRYNEQFFGPGTRLTVL.